This TCR beta chain originates from a study of T-cell reconstitution after alpha-beta-depleted transplantation in children. With V trimmed by 2 bases and J by 4 bases, 5 bases remained unmatched. The germline V gene encodes CDR1 LNHNV and CDR2 YYDKDF (reference sequence). There are 15 residues in the CDR3. Unique molecular identifiers featured in how the TCRbeta library was prepared. TCRdb used MiXCR to reprocess the PCR reads, holding one entry per CDR3 protein. The sample has roughly 500,000 distinct CDR3 sequences, less than 35% seen once. The sample consisted of PBMCs from the stem cell graft donor, taken from the stem cell graft. The receptor was derived from a human donor who donated a stem cell graft to a child with aplastic anemia. This sequence joins TRBV15 and TRBJ1-2, with 9 nucleotides matching TRBD1. The CDR3 bases are TGTGCCACCAGCAGAACCCGGGACAGGGTCTATGGCTACACCTTC. Its protein product is CATSRTRDRVYGYTF.